The present T cell receptor (beta chain) was sequenced within a study of PD-1 and CTLA-4 blockade in melanoma. CDR1 LNHDA and CDR2 SQIVND come from the germline V gene (reference sequence). Trimming shortened V by 4 bases and J by 6 bases, and 13 bases separated the two germline ends. The CDR3 is 14 residues long. Sequencing was performed with immunoSEQ multiplex PCR; in TCRdb, only in-frame clones are kept and a portion is missing. The sample gives tens of thousands of clones, about 91% of which show up once; 6.5% to 9.5% is in the top ten. This material consisted of CD8+ T cells from peripheral blood, taken from a patient given anti-PD-1 treatment. This clonotype was obtained from a human donor with melanoma. The chain combines TRBV19 with TRBJ1-3; D perhaps matches TRBD1 (5 bases). Here the CDR3 DNA reads TGTGCCAGTAGTACCTCCGGGACCTCAAACACCATATATTTT. Translated: CASSTSGTSNTIYF.